This T cell receptor (beta chain) was sequenced in a study of blood T cell repertoires in COVID-19. This CDR3 region has 16 residues. V dropped 4 bases and J dropped 8; count of bases not matched to a gene: 10. CDR1 is SEHNR, CDR2 FQNEAQ, per germline (reference sequence). Sequenced by immunoSEQ multiplex PCR; TCRdb stores in-frame clones only, minus some. The sample records about 200,000 clones, 75% to 85% being singletons. The receptor was derived from a man aged 40-49 years who had recovered from COVID-19. The chain carries TRBV7-9 and TRBJ1-4; 10 bases map to TRBD1. The source material was PBMCs or T cells enriched from blood (not recorded which). The CDR3 nucleotides read TGTGCCAGCAGCTCGCGACGACAGGGGGCTATGGAAAAACTGTTTTTT. This translates into CASSSRRQGAMEKLFF.